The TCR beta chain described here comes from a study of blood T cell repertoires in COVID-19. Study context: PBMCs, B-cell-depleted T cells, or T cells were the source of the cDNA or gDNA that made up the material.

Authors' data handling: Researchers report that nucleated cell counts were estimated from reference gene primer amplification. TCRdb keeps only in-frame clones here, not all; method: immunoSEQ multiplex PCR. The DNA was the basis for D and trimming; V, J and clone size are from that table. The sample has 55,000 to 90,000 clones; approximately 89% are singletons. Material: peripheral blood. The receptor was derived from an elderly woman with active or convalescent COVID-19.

The CDR3 spells CASGGTVEAFF. The CDR3 bases are TGCGCCAGCGGCGGGACAGTTGAAGCTTTCTTT. The chain recombines TRBV10-2 with TRBJ1-1, with TRBD1 matching over 7 bases. Germline assignment: CDR1 WSHSY and CDR2 SAAADI. CDR3 length: 11 amino acids. The ends lost 8 bases at V and 7 bases at J; junction bases unmatched: 4.